This TCR beta chain was identified during a study of cytomegalovirus exposure and HLA in healthy donors. Germline lookup yields CDR1 LGHNA and CDR2 YNFKEQ. There are 16 residues in the CDR3. Unmatched junction bases numbered 5, after V lost 0 bases and J lost 3 bases. PCR involved 60 Vbeta and 13 Jbeta primers. The authors' processing: An analysis performed later counted 60 million to 90 million unique TCR beta chains (roughly 11 million of them shared). Here immunoSEQ multiplex PCR was the method, and the copy in TCRdb shows in-frame clones only, minus some. The V and J calls and clone size are taken from that table; D and trimming were inferred from the DNA. The sample has about 180,000 clones, around 80% seen once.

The receptor was isolated from a woman aged 30 to 39 in good health and CMV-seronegative. The sequenced sample was PBMCs. This chain connects TRBV4-2 to TRBJ2-1, with 7 bases matching TRBD2. The CDR3 region is CASSQEPSGIYNEQFF. DNA of the CDR3: TGTGCCAGCAGCCAAGAGCCTAGCGGCATCTACAATGAGCAGTTCTTC.